This T cell receptor beta chain was sequenced for a study of blood T cell repertoires in COVID-19. Original processing notes: How many nucleated cells were present was estimated from reference gene primer amplification. The assay was immunoSEQ multiplex PCR, and TCRdb's table has in-frame clones only and misses some. V and J calls and clone size follow that table, whereas D and trimming were derived from the DNA. This table has 130,000 to 150,000 clones, about four fifths appearing once. The CDR3 is made up of 16 amino acids. Germline V gene lookup returns CDR1 MNHEY and CDR2 SMNVEV (reference sequence). V was clipped by 8 bases and J by 0 bases, with 20 bases between them.

The rearrangement uses TRBV27 and TRBJ2-7; TRBD2 might be the D (6 bases). The receptor was isolated from a man aged 70-80 years who had recovered from COVID-19. The sample comprised peripheral blood. In DNA form, the CDR3 reads TGTGCCAGCGGGGGAGGAGAGCCCTCCTACTCCTACGAGCAGTACTTC. This gives the protein CASGGGEPSYSYEQYF.